This note documents a single TCR beta chain sequence. As yet, its antigen is unknown. HTBI primers from iRepertoire and Arm-PCR of CDR3 regions yielded the TCR beta libraries. In TCRdb, the multiplex PCR reads were re-called with MiXCR into one record per CDR3 protein. The sample includes 700,000 or so distinct CDR3 sequences, approximately 29% seen only once; the top ten take roughly 41%. Documented time point: persistent/refractory GD, antithyroid drugs over 5 years with positive TRAb. Extracted PBMC RNA gave rise to the TCR library. The germline CDR1 and CDR2 sequences are SEHNR and FQNEAQ (reference sequence). This CDR3 spans 15 amino acids. The V and J ends lost 2 bases and 5 bases respectively, with 15 bases between them. This entry is derived from a study of regulatory T cells in long-lasting Graves disease. Broader study findings: Newly diagnosed patients had higher TCR diversity than persistent Graves' patients did. Accuracy was perhaps lowered by the small sample size.

The chain joins TRBV7-9 to TRBJ2-5; TRBD2 might be the D (6 bases). This sequence was found in a female donor with Graves disease. Here the sequenced sample was peripheral blood mononuclear cells (PBMCs), taken when the disease was refractory, from a patient treated with antithyroid drugs. Here the CDR3 reads CASSLSTGAVETQYF. CDR3 coding DNA: TGTGCCAGCAGCTTATCTACGGGAGCAGTCGAGACCCAGTACTTC.